A selection of T cell receptor beta chains follows, all from one sample in a study of metastatic and nonmetastatic thyroid tumors. TCRdb re-called clones from the PCR reads using MiXCR. The data contain over 45,000 clones, about 20% of them singletons. Sequences were obtained from blood. These receptors came from a male donor with papillary thyroid cancer or a benign thyroid nodule (not recorded which). Some clones in this sample may be carry-over from other donors' samples. Each CDR3 is given with its conserved first and last residue. D genes are given only for firm matches. Size is omitted from some rows. Given values are once, few, many or a class for expanded clones.

cdr3_nt	cdr3_aa	clone_size	j_call	d_call	v_call
TGTGCTAGTGGTTTGACTAAGACAGGGGTGTATGCTGGAAACACCATATATTTT	CASGLTKTGVYAGNTIYF	few	TRBJ1-3	TRBD1	TRBV12-5
TGCAGTGCCGGGGAGGGGGTAGTCTATGGCTACACCTTC	CSAGEGVVYGYTF	.	TRBJ1-2	.	TRBV20-1
TGTGCCAGTAGTTTATACCAGATCCTGGGGAATTCACCCCTCCACTTT	CASSLYQILGNSPLHF	few	TRBJ1-6	.	TRBV27
TGCAGTGCTAGAGATTGGGCGGTAGGACTAGCGGGAGGAGTGGACGAGCAGTACTTC	CSARDWAVGLAGGVDEQYF	many	TRBJ2-7	TRBD2	TRBV20-1
TGCGCCAGCTCAAGGGGTACCTCCTACGAGCAGTACTTC	CASSRGTSYEQYF	many	TRBJ2-7	.	TRBV4-1
TGTGCCAGCAGTGACTCCGGGGGGGCAGATACGCAGTATTTT	CASSDSGGADTQYF	many	TRBJ2-3	TRBD2	TRBV6-4
TGTGCCACCAGTCCTAAGCGGGAGGGACCCTACAATGAGCAGTTCTTC	CATSPKREGPYNEQFF	medium-sized	TRBJ2-1	TRBD2	TRBV24-1
TGCGCCAGCAGCCAAGATCCTACGCGGGCTAGCGGGACCGGGGAGCTGTTTTTT	CASSQDPTRASGTGELFF	many	TRBJ2-2	TRBD2	TRBV4-1
TGTGCCAGCAGCCCCCGGGGGGGGGCGGTCGGGAACGAGCAGTACTTC	CASSPRGGAVGNEQYF	many	TRBJ2-7	TRBD2	TRBV7-9
TGTGCCAGTAGTATCGCGGGAAGCTCCTACAATGAGCAGTTCTTC	CASSIAGSSYNEQFF	few	TRBJ2-1	.	TRBV19
TGTGCCAGCAGTGAAAGGGAGGATAGCACCGGGGAGCTGTTTTTT	CASSEREDSTGELFF	.	TRBJ2-2	.	TRBV6-1
TGCGCCAGCAGCCTCCCCTCCGGGCAGGCGTATGGCTACACCTTC	CASSLPSGQAYGYTF	.	TRBJ1-2	.	TRBV5-1
TGTGCCTGGAGTGGGCTTCTGATCGGGGAGCTGTTTTTT	CAWSGLLIGELFF	many	TRBJ2-2	.	TRBV30
TGTGCCAGCAGTTCGAGGGGGGGCCCCACAGATACGCAGTATTTT	CASSSRGGPTDTQYF	many	TRBJ2-3	.	TRBV6-1
TGTGCCAGCAGCTTAGGGTCAGCGGGACGAGGTGAGCAGTTCTTC	CASSLGSAGRGEQFF	few	TRBJ2-1	TRBD2	TRBV7-3
TGTGCCAGCAGTGGGTCCGGGACTCCGAGAACCTCTAGCACAGATACGCAGTATTTT	CASSGSGTPRTSSTDTQYF	many	TRBJ2-3	.	TRBV2